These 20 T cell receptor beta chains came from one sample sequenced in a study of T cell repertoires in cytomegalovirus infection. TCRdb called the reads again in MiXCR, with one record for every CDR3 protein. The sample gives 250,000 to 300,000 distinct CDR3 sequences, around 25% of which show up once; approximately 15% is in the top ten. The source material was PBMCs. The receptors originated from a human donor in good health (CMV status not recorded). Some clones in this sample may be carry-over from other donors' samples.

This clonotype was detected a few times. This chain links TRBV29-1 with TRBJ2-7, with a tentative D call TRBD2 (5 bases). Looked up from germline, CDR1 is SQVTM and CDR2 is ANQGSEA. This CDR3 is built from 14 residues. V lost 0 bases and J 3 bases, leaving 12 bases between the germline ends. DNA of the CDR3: TGCAGCGTTGAAGAAGAGGGTGAGATCTACGAGCAGTACTTC. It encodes CSVEEEGEIYEQYF.

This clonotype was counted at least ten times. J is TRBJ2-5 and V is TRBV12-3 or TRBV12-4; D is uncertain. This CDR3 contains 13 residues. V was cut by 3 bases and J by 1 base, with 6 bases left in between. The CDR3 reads CASSFQLQETQYF. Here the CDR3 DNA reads TGTGCCAGCAGTTTTCAGCTCCAAGAGACCCAGTACTTC.

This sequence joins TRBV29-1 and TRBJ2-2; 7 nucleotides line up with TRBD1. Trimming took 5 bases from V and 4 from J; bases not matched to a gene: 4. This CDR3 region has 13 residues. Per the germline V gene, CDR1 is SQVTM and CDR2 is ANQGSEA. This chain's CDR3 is CSVRQGTTGELFF. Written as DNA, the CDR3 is TGCAGCGTTAGACAGGGTACCACCGGGGAGCTGTTTTTT.

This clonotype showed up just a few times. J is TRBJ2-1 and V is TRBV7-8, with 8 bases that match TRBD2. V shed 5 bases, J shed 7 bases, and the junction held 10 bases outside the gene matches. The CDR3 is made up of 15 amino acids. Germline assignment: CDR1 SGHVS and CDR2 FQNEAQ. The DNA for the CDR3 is TGTGCCAGCAGCGTCGGACTAGCCGATCCTAATGAGCAGTTCTTC. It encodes CASSVGLADPNEQFF. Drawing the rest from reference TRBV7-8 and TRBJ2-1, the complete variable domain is GAGVSQSPRYKVAKRGQDVALRCDPISGHVSLFWYQQALGQGPEFLTYFQNEAQLDKSGLPSDRFFAERPEGSVSTLKIQRTQQEDSAVYLCASSVGLADPNEQFFGPGTRLTVL.

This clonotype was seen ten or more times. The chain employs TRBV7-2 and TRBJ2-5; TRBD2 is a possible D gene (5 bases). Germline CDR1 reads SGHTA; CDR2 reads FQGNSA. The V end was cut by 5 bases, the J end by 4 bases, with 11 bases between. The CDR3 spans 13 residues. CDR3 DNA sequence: TGTGCCAGCAGCCCCGGGATCCGAGAGACCCAGTACTTC. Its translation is CASSPGIRETQYF. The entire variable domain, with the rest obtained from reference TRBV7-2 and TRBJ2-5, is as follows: GAGVSQSPSNKVTEKGKDVELRCDPISGHTALYWYRQSLGQGLEFLIYFQGNSAPDKSGLPSDRFSAERTGGSVSTLTIQRTQQEDSAVYLCASSPGIRETQYFGPGTRLLVL.

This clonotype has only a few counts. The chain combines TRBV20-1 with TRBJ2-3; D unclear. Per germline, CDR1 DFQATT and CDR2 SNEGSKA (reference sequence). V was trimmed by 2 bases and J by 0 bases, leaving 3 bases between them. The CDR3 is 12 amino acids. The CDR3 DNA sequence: TGCAGTGCTAGACGGAGCACAGATACGCAGTATTTT. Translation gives CSARRSTDTQYF.

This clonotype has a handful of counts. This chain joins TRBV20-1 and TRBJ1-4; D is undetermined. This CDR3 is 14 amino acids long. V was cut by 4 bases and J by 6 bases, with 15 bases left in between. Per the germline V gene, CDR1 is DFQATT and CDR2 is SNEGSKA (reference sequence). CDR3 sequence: CSAKFGPSDEKLFF. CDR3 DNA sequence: TGCAGTGCTAAGTTCGGACCGTCGGATGAAAAACTGTTTTTT.

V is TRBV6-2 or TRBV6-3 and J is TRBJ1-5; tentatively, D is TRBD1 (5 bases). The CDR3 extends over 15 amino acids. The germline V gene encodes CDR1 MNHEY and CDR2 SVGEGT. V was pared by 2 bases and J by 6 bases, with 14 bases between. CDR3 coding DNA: TGTGCCAGCAGTTACCCCGGCGGGGCCCGTCAGCCCCAGCATTTT. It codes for CASSYPGGARQPQHF.

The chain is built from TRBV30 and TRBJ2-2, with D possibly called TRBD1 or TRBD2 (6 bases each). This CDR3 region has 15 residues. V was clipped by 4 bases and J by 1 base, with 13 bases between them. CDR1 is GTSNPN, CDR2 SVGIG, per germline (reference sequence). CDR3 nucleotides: TGTGCCTGGAAAGGGGGGCCTTGGAACACCGGGGAGCTGTTTTTT. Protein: CAWKGGPWNTGELFF.

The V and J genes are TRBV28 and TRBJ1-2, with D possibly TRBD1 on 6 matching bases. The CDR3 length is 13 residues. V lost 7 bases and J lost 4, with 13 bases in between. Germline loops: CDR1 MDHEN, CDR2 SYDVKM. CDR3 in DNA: TGTGCCAGCACCGTCGACAGGCTCTATGGCTACACCTTC. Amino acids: CASTVDRLYGYTF.

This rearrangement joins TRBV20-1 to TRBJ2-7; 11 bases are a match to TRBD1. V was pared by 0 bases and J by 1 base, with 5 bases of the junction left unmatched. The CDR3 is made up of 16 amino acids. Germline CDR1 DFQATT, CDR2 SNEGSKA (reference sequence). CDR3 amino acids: CSARDSGQGVSYEQYF. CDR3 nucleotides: TGCAGTGCTAGAGATTCGGGACAGGGGGTTTCCTACGAGCAGTACTTC.

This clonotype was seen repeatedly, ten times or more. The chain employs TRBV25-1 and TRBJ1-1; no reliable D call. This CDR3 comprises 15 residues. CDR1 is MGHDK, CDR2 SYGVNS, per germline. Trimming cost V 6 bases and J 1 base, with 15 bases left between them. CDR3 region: CASSPPPGRNTEAFF. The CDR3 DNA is TGTGCCAGCAGCCCACCCCCCGGGAGGAACACTGAAGCTTTCTTT. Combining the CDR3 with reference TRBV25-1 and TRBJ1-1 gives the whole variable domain EADIYQTPRYLVIGTGKKITLECSQTMGHDKMYWYQQDPGMELHLIHYSYGVNSTEKGDLSSESTVSRIRTEHFPLTLESARPSHTSQYLCASSPPPGRNTEAFFGQGTRLTVV.

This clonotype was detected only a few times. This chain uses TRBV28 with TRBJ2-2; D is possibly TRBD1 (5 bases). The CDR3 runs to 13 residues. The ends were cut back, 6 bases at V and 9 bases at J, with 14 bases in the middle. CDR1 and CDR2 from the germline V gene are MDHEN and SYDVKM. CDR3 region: CASSRASLRELFF. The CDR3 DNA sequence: TGTGCCAGCAGCAGGGCTTCTCTCCGGGAGCTGTTTTTT.

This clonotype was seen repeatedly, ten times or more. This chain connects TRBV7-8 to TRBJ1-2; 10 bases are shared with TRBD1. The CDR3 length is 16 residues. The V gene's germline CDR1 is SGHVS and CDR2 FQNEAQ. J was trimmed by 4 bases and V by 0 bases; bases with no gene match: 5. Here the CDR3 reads CASSLAGDRGGYGYTF. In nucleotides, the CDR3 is TGTGCCAGCAGCTTAGCCGGGGACAGGGGAGGCTATGGCTACACCTTC.

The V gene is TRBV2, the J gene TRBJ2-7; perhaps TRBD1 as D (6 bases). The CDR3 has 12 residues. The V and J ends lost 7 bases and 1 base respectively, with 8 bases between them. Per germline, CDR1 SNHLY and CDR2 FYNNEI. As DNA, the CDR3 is TGTGCCAGCAACAGGGATTCCTACGAGCAGTACTTC. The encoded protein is CASNRDSYEQYF.

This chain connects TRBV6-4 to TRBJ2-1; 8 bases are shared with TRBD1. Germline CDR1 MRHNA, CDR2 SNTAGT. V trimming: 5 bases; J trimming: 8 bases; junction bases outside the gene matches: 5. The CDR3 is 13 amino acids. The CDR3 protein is CASSRTGRDEQFF. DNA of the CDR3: TGTGCCAGCAGTAGGACAGGGCGCGATGAGCAGTTCTTC.

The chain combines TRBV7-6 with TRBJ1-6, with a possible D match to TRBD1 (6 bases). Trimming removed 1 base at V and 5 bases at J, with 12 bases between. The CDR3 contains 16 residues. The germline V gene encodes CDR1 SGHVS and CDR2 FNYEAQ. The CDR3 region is CASSLVLGANNSPLHF. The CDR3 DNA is TGTGCCAGCAGCTTAGTGCTGGGGGCTAATAATTCACCCCTCCACTTT.

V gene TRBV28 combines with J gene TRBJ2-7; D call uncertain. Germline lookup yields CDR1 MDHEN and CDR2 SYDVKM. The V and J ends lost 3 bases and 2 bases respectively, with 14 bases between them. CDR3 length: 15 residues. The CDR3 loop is CASSFLARVPYEQYF. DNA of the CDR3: TGTGCCAGCAGTTTCTTAGCTAGGGTCCCCTACGAGCAGTACTTC.

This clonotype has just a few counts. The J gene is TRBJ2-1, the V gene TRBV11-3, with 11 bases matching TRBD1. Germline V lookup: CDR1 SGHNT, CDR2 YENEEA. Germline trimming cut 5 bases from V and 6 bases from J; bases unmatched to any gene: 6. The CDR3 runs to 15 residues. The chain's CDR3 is CASSIGQGARNEQFF. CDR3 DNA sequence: TGTGCCAGCAGCATCGGACAGGGGGCGCGCAATGAGCAGTTCTTC.

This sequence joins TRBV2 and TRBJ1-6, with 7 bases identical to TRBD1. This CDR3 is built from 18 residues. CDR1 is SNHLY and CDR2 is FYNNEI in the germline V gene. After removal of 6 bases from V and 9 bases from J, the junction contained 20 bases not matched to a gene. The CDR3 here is CASRGETTGFRGISPLHF. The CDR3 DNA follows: TGTGCCAGCAGGGGAGAAACGACAGGGTTCAGGGGCATTTCACCCCTCCACTTT. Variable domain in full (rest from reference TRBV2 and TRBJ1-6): EPEVTQTPSHQVTQMGQEVILRCVPISNHLYFYWYRQILGQKVEFLVSFYNNEISEKSEIFDDQFSVERPDGSNFTLKIRSTKLEDSAMYFCASRGETTGFRGISPLHFGNGTRLTVT.